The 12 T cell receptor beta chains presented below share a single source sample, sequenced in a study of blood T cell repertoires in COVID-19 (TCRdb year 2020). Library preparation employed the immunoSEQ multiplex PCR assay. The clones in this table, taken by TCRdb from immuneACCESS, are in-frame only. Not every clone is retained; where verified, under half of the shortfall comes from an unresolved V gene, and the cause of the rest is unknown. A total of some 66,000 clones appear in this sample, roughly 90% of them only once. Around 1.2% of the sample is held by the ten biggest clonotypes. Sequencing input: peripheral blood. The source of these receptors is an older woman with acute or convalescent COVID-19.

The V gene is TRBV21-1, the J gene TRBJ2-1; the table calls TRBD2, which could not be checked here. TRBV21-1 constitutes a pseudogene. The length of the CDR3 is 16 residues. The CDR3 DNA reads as TGTGCCAGCAGTTCCACTAGCGGGGGGACCTACAATGAGCAGTTCTTC. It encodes CASSSTSGGTYNEQFF.

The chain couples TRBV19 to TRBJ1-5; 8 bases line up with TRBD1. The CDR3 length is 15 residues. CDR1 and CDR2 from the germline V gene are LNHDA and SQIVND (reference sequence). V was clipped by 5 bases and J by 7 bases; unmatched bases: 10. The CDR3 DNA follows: TGTGCCAGTAGTTTCAGGGGGCGCCGGGGCCAGCCCCAGCATTTT. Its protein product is CASSFRGRRGQPQHF. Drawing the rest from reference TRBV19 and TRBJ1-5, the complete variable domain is DGGITQSPKYLFRKEGQNVTLSCEQNLNHDAMYWYRQDPGQGLRLIYYSQIVNDFQKGDIAEGYSVSREKKESFPLTVTSAQKNPTAFYLCASSFRGRRGQPQHFGDGTRLSIL.

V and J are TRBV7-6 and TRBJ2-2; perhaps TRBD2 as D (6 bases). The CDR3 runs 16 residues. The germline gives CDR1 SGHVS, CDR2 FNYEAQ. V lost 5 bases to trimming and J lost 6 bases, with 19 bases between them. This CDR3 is CASSQSSAGIAGELFF. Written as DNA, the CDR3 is TGTGCCAGCAGCCAGAGTTCCGCGGGGATAGCCGGGGAGCTGTTTTTT.

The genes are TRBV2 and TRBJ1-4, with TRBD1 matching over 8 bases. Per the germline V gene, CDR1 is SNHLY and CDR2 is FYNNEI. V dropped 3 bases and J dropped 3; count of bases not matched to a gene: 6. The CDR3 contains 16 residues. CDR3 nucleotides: TGTGCCAGCAGTGAGCACAGGGGGTTAGCTAATGAAAAACTGTTTTTT. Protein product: CASSEHRGLANEKLFF.

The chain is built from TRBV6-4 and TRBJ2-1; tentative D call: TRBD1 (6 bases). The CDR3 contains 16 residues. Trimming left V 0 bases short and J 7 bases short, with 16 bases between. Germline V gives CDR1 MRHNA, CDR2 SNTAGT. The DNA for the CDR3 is TGTGCCAGCAGTGACTCACAGGGTTTGTTCCCAAATGAGCAGTTCTTC. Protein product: CASSDSQGLFPNEQFF.

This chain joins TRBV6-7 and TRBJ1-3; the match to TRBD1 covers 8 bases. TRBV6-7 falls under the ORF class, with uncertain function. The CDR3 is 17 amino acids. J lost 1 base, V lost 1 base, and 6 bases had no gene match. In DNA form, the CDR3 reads TGTGCCAGCAGTTACTGCCGACAGGGGTTTTCTGGAAACACCATATATTTT. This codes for CASSYCRQGFSGNTIYF.

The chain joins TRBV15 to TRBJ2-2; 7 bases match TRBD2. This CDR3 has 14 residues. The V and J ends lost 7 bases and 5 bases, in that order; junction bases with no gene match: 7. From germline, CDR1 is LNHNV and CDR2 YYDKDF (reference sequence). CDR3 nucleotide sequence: TGTGCCACCACGGCGGGAGTCGGGACCGGGGAGCTGTTTTTT. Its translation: CATTAGVGTGELFF.

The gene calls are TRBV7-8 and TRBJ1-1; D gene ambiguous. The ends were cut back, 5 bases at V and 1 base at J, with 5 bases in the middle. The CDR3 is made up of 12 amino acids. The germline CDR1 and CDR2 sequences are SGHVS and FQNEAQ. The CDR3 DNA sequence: TGTGCCAGCAGCCCATCGAACACTGAAGCTTTCTTT. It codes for CASSPSNTEAFF. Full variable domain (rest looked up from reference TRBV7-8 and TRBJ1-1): GAGVSQSPRYKVAKRGQDVALRCDPISGHVSLFWYQQALGQGPEFLTYFQNEAQLDKSGLPSDRFFAERPEGSVSTLKIQRTQQEDSAVYLCASSPSNTEAFFGQGTRLTVV.

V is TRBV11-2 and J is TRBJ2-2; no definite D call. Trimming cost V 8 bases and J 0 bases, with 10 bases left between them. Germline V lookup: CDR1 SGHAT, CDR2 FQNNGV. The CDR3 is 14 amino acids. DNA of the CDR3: TGTGCCAGCGAAAGTCAGGCGAACACCGGGGAGCTGTTTTTT. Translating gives CASESQANTGELFF.

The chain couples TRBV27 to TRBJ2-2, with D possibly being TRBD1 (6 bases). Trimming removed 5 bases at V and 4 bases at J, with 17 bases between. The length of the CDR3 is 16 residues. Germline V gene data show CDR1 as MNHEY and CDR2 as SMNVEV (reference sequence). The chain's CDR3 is CASSLSHRAGTGELFF. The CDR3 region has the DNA TGTGCCAGCAGTCTCTCCCACAGGGCTGGCACCGGGGAGCTGTTTTTT.

CDR3 amino acids: CASSLAGTDGYTF. CDR3 sequence (DNA): TGTGCCAGCAGCTTGGCCGGGACAGATGGCTACACCTTC. The chain recombines TRBV5-6 with TRBJ1-2; 7 nucleotides agree with TRBD1. Unmatched junction bases numbered 2, after V lost 0 bases and J lost 6 bases. The CDR3 consists of 13 residues. Germline V gene data show CDR1 as SGHDT and CDR2 as YYEEEE.

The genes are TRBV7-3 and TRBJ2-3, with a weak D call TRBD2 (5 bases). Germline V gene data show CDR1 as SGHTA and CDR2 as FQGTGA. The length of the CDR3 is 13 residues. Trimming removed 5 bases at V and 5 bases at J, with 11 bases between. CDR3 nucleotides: TGTGCCAGCAGCCCCGGGATTGGAGATACGCAGTATTTT. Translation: CASSPGIGDTQYF.